This T cell receptor beta chain derives from a study of cytomegalovirus exposure and HLA in healthy donors. Study observations and caveats: Trimming of TCR beta V- and J-genes showed a link, identified in a later analysis, to a missense DCLRE1C variant. The majority of CMV-associated TCR beta chains were reported as apparently HLA-restricted in a later analysis. Later on, an analysis found that several of the most significant clusters appeared to be linked to common viral pathogens, which included parvovirus B19.

This CDR3 is 16 amino acids long. The V end lost 7 bases, the J end lost 8 bases, and 25 bases lay between the germline ends. The germline CDR1 and CDR2 sequences are SGHRS and YFSETQ. Primers for the PCR totalled 60 Vbeta and 13 Jbeta. Profiling relied on immunoSEQ multiplex PCR, and the TCRdb table lists in-frame clones only, not all of them. The data hold about 90,000 clones, with around 71% observed a single time. On this clone itself: Its antigen is as yet unknown.

Input material: PBMCs. This sequence joins TRBV5-1 and TRBJ2-1, with D possibly being TRBD2 (6 bases). This sequence originates from a man aged 25 to 40 in good health and CMV-seronegative. This CDR3 reads CASFPRTGDFSYEQFF. In DNA form, the CDR3 reads TGCGCCAGCTTCCCCCGCACGGGAGATTTTAGCTATGAGCAGTTCTTC.